This TCR beta chain was sequenced for a study of regulatory T cells in long-lasting Graves disease (dated by TCRdb to the early 2020s). About the investigation overall: Newly diagnosed Graves' disease patients had taken antithyroid drugs for less than 3 months. The study took place in China and was registered as a clinical trial. Peripheral blood TCR sequencing and RNA sequencing compared persistent Graves' disease patients with newly diagnosed Graves' disease patients. TCR sequencing covered some 13 persistent and roughly 20 newly diagnosed Graves' disease patients, approximately 33 samples in total.

Interpreted using the paper, the time point label stands for: newly diagnosed GD, antithyroid drugs for less than 3 months. For both TCR sequencing and RNA sequencing, RNA was extracted from PBMCs in TRIzol. The diagnosis of Graves' disease followed American Thyroid Association guidelines. Patients were recruited from an endocrinology department in Xi'an, China. Each patient gave 9 to 10 milliliters of peripheral blood, collected in an EDTA anticoagulant tube. PBMCs were isolated by Ficoll Paque Plus density gradient separation without further T cell sorting. An Agilent 2100 Bioanalyzer and agarose gel were used to assess RNA quality, and a NanoDrop 2000 was used to measure RNA concentration. Library preparation used multiplex PCR. Sequencing relied on an Illumina HiSeq 4000. To build TCR beta libraries, CDR3 regions were amplified by Arm-PCR using iRepertoire HTBI primers. Before sequencing, the PCR products underwent gel purification. Per the source publication's procedure: Gene usage analysis of CDR3 amino acid clonotypes relied on the roughly 60 TRBV and 13 to 15 TRBJ segments identified across samples. Filtered high-quality paired reads were merged into contigs using COPE and FqMerger. Contigs were aligned with BLAST to IMGT TRBV, TRBD and TRBJ reference genes, and CDR3 was defined per IMGT. Any clonotype with a frequency above 0.1% was counted as a highly expanded clone. Shannon entropy was used to measure repertoire diversity, and the Gini coefficient was used to measure V-J evenness. A clonotype was considered public if more than one individual shared it. TCRdb reprocessing: public reads trimmed at Q25 with fastp, clones called with MiXCR, in-frame beta chains kept. For every CDR3 protein sequence, its rows merge into one entry that carries the most common genes and DNA. These V and J calls are TCRdb output, not the study's own analysis. This sample is represented by around 500,000 distinct CDR3 sequences; about 16% of them were singletons. In total, the top ten clones hold just under 25% of the sample.

As encoded in the germline V gene, CDR1 is MDHEN while CDR2 is SYDVKM. Counted from cysteine to phenylalanine, this CDR3 has 17 amino acids. CDR3 DNA is the only sequence kept; it has 51 bases, read in frame from the first base. The junction shows trimming of 5 bases on V and 4 bases on J, plus 21 bases between the germline ends. This clonotype appeared many times. The antigen it recognizes is unknown. No much larger clone is present one base from it, and per-base qualities are unavailable. General study outcomes and caveats: More public clonotypes were shared among persistent patients (fewer than 3,000) than among newly diagnosed patients (roughly 1,000). As a limitation, the authors acknowledged that the small sample size may reduce accuracy. Peripheral blood alone was examined, since thyroid tissue, which constituted the primary lesion, could not be accessed. Compared with newly diagnosed patients, patients with persistent Graves' disease had lower TCR Shannon entropy and fewer highly expanded clones, which suggests clonal expansion. Persistent disease showed preferential use of TRBV28, TRBJ1-2 and TRBJ2-5, whereas newly diagnosed disease favored TRBV20-1 and TRBJ2-1. Sequencing and analysis were limited to the TCR beta chain.

In addition, the sample was reused for a study of T cells in Graves' hyperthyroidism and ophthalmopathy. Per that second paper: Stable Graves' hyperthyroidism was defined as no progression to ophthalmopathy during 18 months of follow-up. The hyperthyroidism patients were between 18 and 65 years old and newly diagnosed, with a disease duration of less than 2 months. Exclusion was applied to patients with uncontrolled infections, other autoimmune diseases, pregnancy or lactation. Clinical symptoms, serum thyroxine and TRAb, thyroid ultrasound, and orbital computed tomography formed the basis for the diagnoses. The TCR CDR3 was subjected to a first round of RT-PCR using the HTBI primer set and the Qiagen OneStep RT-PCR kit. Most expanded thyroid clonotypes (frequency above 0.001) were also found in blood, which suggests that blood repertoires may mirror thyroid immune responses. A model built on a 13 V-J signature distinguished ophthalmopathy from stable hyperthyroidism, reaching over 85% sensitivity and about 81% specificity in cross-validation and 80%/75% in testing. During validation, the model predicted progression to ophthalmopathy a median of approximately 6.5 months ahead of onset, with around 65% sensitivity and more than 72% specificity. A discovery cohort of roughly 100 patients, about 43 with Graves' ophthalmopathy and about 58 with stable Graves' hyperthyroidism, was used to find distinguishing TCR V-J signatures. Whether ophthalmopathy could be predicted prospectively was tested in an independent validation cohort made up of roughly 19 hyperthyroidism patients plus 17 patients who later progressed to ophthalmopathy. The 100 discovery patients were randomly split 7:3 into training and test sets. In over five Graves' hyperthyroidism patients, the study also compared T-cell repertoires from thyroid tissue with T-cell repertoires from blood. Once sampling was done, hyperthyroidism patients were given methimazole at a starting dose of 30 mg daily, whereas ophthalmopathy patients were given high-dose intravenous methylprednisolone. The libraries were constructed in a second round of multiplex PCR and then size-selected and purified. Sequencing of the libraries was done on an Illumina HiSeq2000 using paired-end 100 bp reads. SOAPnuke was used to process the raw data, with reads discarded if the reads contained adapters or uncalled bases, had a mean Phred below 15, or lacked an exact constant-primer or identifier match. High-quality paired reads were merged with COPE v1.2.5, and unique nucleotide sequences were defined as clonotypes. MiTCR v1.1 was used to align clonotypes to the IMGT TRBV, TRBD and TRBJ reference segments. Only V-J combinations with frequency above 0.0001, covering roughly 99% of repertoires, were analysed. A TCS score was defined as the ratio of F50 (clonal expansion) to E x V (chaos), with BLOSUM62-based TCRdist applied between CDR3 peptides within each V-J. Welch's t-statistics and random forest reduced 500 to 650 V-J features to 10 to 15, which were used in a naive Bayes classifier (R e1071). Sample size was not statistically predetermined, and blinding of investigators to group allocation was not performed. According to the paper, TCR Vbeta CDR3 sequencing was carried out on 135 peripheral blood samples, which came from some 41 ophthalmopathy, approximately 72 hyperthyroidism and approximately 17 progressor patients.

Recombination linked TRBV28 to TRBJ2-1, with a tentative D gene TRBD2 over 7 matching bases. This sequence was found in a woman aged 35-65 years with Graves disease. Donor details come from another sample of the same person, matched by shared clones. The source material was peripheral blood mononuclear cells (PBMCs), sampled at new diagnosis, from a patient treated with antithyroid drugs. The encoded CDR3 is CASSPLGRGPFYNEQFF. The DNA sequence reads TGTGCCAGCAGTCCCCTAGGGCGGGGGCCTTTTTACAATGAGCAGTTCTTC.